Here is one T cell receptor (beta chain) with its context. What it recognizes is unknown. The PCR employed 60 Vbeta primers together with 13 Jbeta primers. The table came from immunoSEQ multiplex PCR; TCRdb's copy has only in-frame clones and leaves some out. Altogether about 200,000 clones are present, about 86% being singletons, with the ten largest covering under 2%. The data derive from a study of cytomegalovirus exposure and HLA in healthy donors. General study points: A later analysis linked a missense variant in DCLRE1C to the trimming of TCR beta V and J genes. In an earlier analysis, most TCR beta V segments were productive about 87% or about 30% of the time.

The junction had 4 bases not matched to a gene; V was cut back by 3 bases and J by 7 bases. Germline V lookup: CDR1 SGHTA, CDR2 FQGNSA. CDR3 length: 14 amino acids. What was sequenced was PBMCs. V is TRBV7-2 and J is TRBJ2-1; 9 nucleotides line up with TRBD2. This TCR was recovered from a man between 40 and 49 years old in good health and CMV-seropositive. CDR3 in amino acids: CASSLGLAGNEQFF. The CDR3 nucleotides read TGTGCCAGCAGCTTGGGCCTAGCGGGAAATGAGCAGTTCTTC.